These 23 T cell receptor beta chains were sequenced from one sample in a study of T cells in Graves' hyperthyroidism and ophthalmopathy. Amplification yielded TCR beta CDR3 regions, with RNA transcripts as the source. First-round RT-PCR of the TCR CDR3 relied on the HTBI primer set. MiXCR, run by TCRdb on the multiplex PCR reads, gives a single entry per CDR3 protein. The sample consists of hundreds of thousands of distinct CDR3 sequences, around 17% of them appearing once. The sample comprised blood. The origin of the receptors is a woman aged 18-30 years with Graves' ophthalmopathy.

This clonotype was observed many times. This rearrangement joins TRBV9 to TRBJ2-3, with D unresolved. V lost 0 bases to trimming and J lost 4 bases, with 9 bases between them. This CDR3 has 14 residues. Germline CDR1 SGDLS, CDR2 YYNGEE. The CDR3 here is CASSVGGIADTQYF. In DNA, the CDR3 is TGTGCCAGCAGCGTAGGGGGTATCGCAGATACGCAGTATTTT.

V gene TRBV27 combines with J gene TRBJ1-5; TRBD1 agrees at 11 bases. The CDR3 consists of 18 residues. The V and J ends lost 5 bases and 7 bases, in that order; junction bases with no gene match: 16. CDR1 is MNHEY, CDR2 SMNVEV, per germline (reference sequence). The CDR3 DNA sequence: TGTGCCAGCAGTATCGATTCCGGGACAGGGGGAAGTCGGCAGCCCCAGCATTTT. Protein: CASSIDSGTGGSRQPQHF.

Ten or more counts support this clonotype. V gene TRBV11-3 combines with J gene TRBJ1-1, with D perhaps TRBD1 (6 bases). Per germline, CDR1 SGHNT and CDR2 YENEEA. There are 14 residues in the CDR3. Trimming removed 1 base from V and 5 bases from J, with 11 bases in between. CDR3 nucleotides: TGTGCCAGCAGCTTAGGACAGGTGGGGACTGAAGCTTTCTTT. This sequence encodes CASSLGQVGTEAFF.

The chain joins TRBV19 to TRBJ2-3; 7 bases map to TRBD2. Per germline, CDR1 LNHDA and CDR2 SQIVND (reference sequence). With 5 bases clipped from V and 4 bases from J, the junction kept 9 bases outside the gene matches. The CDR3 runs 15 residues. This CDR3 reads CASSFQAGRADTQYF. The CDR3 DNA sequence: TGTGCCAGTAGTTTTCAAGCGGGAAGAGCAGATACGCAGTATTTT.

There are many counts of this clonotype. The chain employs TRBV30 and TRBJ1-3; D is perhaps TRBD1 (6 bases). Trimming cost V 1 base and J 2 bases, with 6 bases left between them. Germline CDR1 and CDR2: GTSNPN and SVGIG (reference sequence). CDR3 length: 13 amino acids. CDR3 sequence reads: CAWSGGPGNTIYF. CDR3 DNA: TGTGCCTGGAGTGGGGGGCCTGGAAACACCATATATTTT.

V is TRBV7-2 and J is TRBJ2-1, with 9 bases aligning to TRBD2. Per the germline V gene, CDR1 is SGHTA and CDR2 is FQGNSA. The CDR3 covers 14 residues. J gave up 7 bases and V 5 bases, and 6 bases lay outside the gene matches. CDR3 amino acids: CASSILAGINEQFF. CDR3 DNA: TGTGCCAGCAGCATTCTAGCGGGGATTAATGAGCAGTTCTTC.

Many counts were recorded for this clonotype. This chain connects TRBV7-9 to TRBJ1-4; D gene uncertain. Germline V gives CDR1 SEHNR, CDR2 FQNEAQ (reference sequence). The CDR3 has 14 amino acids. With 0 bases removed from V and 4 bases from J, the gap between germline ends came to 6 bases. In DNA, the CDR3 is TGTGCCAGCAGCTTAGCGGTACTTAATGAAAAACTGTTTTTT. It encodes CASSLAVLNEKLFF.

This clonotype was counted many times. Written as DNA, the CDR3 is TGTGCCAGCAGCTTTCACAGGGGAATGAACACTGAAGCTTTCTTT. Encoded protein: CASSFHRGMNTEAFF. The rearrangement uses TRBV5-5 and TRBJ1-1; 7 nucleotides match TRBD1. This CDR3 region has 15 residues. The V and J ends lost 2 bases and 0 bases, in that order; junction bases with no gene match: 4. CDR1 is SGHKS and CDR2 is YYEKEE in the germline V gene (reference sequence). Based on the CDR3 plus reference TRBV5-5 and TRBJ1-1, the full variable domain is DAGVTQSPTHLIKTRGQQVTLRCSPISGHKSVSWYQQVLGQGPQFIFQYYEKEERGRGNFPDRFSARQFPNYSSELNVNALLLGDSALYLCASSFHRGMNTEAFFGQGTRLTVV.

Ten or more counts support this clonotype. This chain links TRBV7-2 with TRBJ2-4; a weak D match, TRBD1 (6 bases). V lost 1 base and J 5 bases, leaving 15 bases between the germline ends. The germline V gene has CDR1 SGHTA and CDR2 FQGNSA. The CDR3 totals 16 residues. The CDR3 DNA reads as TGTGCCAGCAGCTTAGGCTACAGGGTCGGCGAAAACATTCAGTACTTC. It codes for CASSLGYRVGENIQYF.

This rearrangement joins TRBV19 to TRBJ1-2; 9 bases line up with TRBD1. Germline lookup yields CDR1 LNHDA and CDR2 SQIVND (reference sequence). The junction had 8 bases not matched to a gene; V was cut back by 4 bases and J by 8 bases. The CDR3 contains 14 residues. The DNA of the CDR3 is TGTGCCAGTAGTACAAGGGACAGGGTGAGCGGCTACACCTTC. It yields the protein CASSTRDRVSGYTF.

This clonotype was recorded at least ten times. The rearrangement links TRBV20-1 to TRBJ2-1; 10 bases are a match to TRBD2. V shed 1 base, J shed 4 bases, and the junction held 10 bases outside the gene matches. CDR1 is DFQATT and CDR2 is SNEGSKA in the germline V gene (reference sequence). The CDR3 sequence is 17 residues long. In nucleotides, the CDR3 is TGCAGTGCTAGAGGTTTAGCTAGCGGGGGCCGTTACAATGAGCAGTTCTTC. Amino acid sequence: CSARGLASGGRYNEQFF.

This clonotype has ten or more counts. The chain employs TRBV7-2 and TRBJ2-1; unclear D gene. The CDR3 loop spans 12 amino acids. CDR1 is SGHTA, CDR2 FQGNSA, per germline. V lost 6 bases, J lost 6 bases, and 9 bases lay in between. The CDR3 DNA sequence: TGTGCCAGCAGAATGGACGGCAATGAGCAGTTCTTC. The encoded protein is CASRMDGNEQFF.

Many counts were recorded for this clonotype. This chain uses TRBV7-3 with TRBJ2-1, with 10 positions matching TRBD2. The CDR3 is 14 residues long. The J segment lost 5 bases and the V segment lost 5 bases, leaving 3 bases of the junction unmatched. Germline values: CDR1 SGHTA, CDR2 FQGTGA. CDR3 sequence: CASSHGTSDNEQFF. CDR3 coding DNA: TGTGCCAGCAGCCATGGGACTAGCGACAATGAGCAGTTCTTC.

This clonotype showed up many times. This chain links TRBV3-1 with TRBJ2-1; 8 bases line up with TRBD2. There are 16 residues in the CDR3. Germline V gene lookup returns CDR1 LGHDT and CDR2 YNNKEL (reference sequence). The trim removed 1 base at V and 4 bases at J, leaving 6 bases unmatched. In nucleotides, the CDR3 is TGTGCCAGCAGCCAAGGTCCTAGCGGGCCTTACAATGAGCAGTTCTTC. Protein: CASSQGPSGPYNEQFF.

The CDR3 loop is CASSDRRNTGELFF. The CDR3 DNA reads TGTGCCAGCAGCGACAGGAGGAACACCGGGGAGCTGTTTTTT. The rearrangement joins TRBV7-9 to TRBJ2-2, with a weak D call TRBD1 (6 bases). V gave up 5 bases and J gave up 1 base, with 8 bases separating them. This CDR3 has 14 residues. CDR1 is SEHNR and CDR2 is FQNEAQ in the germline V gene (reference sequence).

V is TRBV15 and J is TRBJ2-1, with D perhaps matching TRBD1 (6 bases). Between the trimmed V and J ends, which lost 1 base and 5 bases, there was a span of 12 bases. The CDR3 sequence is 15 residues long. Germline CDR1 LNHNV, CDR2 YYDKDF (reference sequence). The CDR3 loop is CATSRGTGKDNEQFF. The CDR3 region has the DNA TGTGCCACCAGCAGAGGTACAGGGAAAGACAATGAGCAGTTCTTC.

Of note for this clonotype: A much larger clone sits a single nucleotide away, making a read error possible. The V gene is TRBV7-9, the J gene TRBJ2-7, with D uncertain. V lost 4 bases to trimming and J lost 3 bases, with 10 bases between them. The CDR3 is 13 residues long. The V gene's germline CDR1 is SEHNR and CDR2 FQNEAQ (reference sequence). The CDR3 here is CASSYSDNYEQYF. The CDR3 DNA reads TGTGCCAGCAGCTACAGTGACAACTACGAGCAGTACTTC.

This clonotype has at least ten counts. This chain connects TRBV29-1 to TRBJ1-2; a weak D match, TRBD1 (6 bases). V was trimmed by 7 bases and J by 5 bases, leaving 20 bases between them. The germline gives CDR1 SQVTM, CDR2 ANQGSEA. The CDR3 contains 14 residues. This CDR3 reads CSAISGGPAYGYTF. CDR3 bases: TGCAGCGCCATATCGGGGGGCCCGGCATATGGCTACACCTTC.

This clonotype was observed many times. This sequence joins TRBV20-1 and TRBJ2-4; D possibly corresponds to TRBD2 (6 bases). Looked up from germline, CDR1 is DFQATT and CDR2 is SNEGSKA (reference sequence). The CDR3 totals 14 residues. Trimming removed 7 bases at V and 2 bases at J, with 15 bases between. CDR3 DNA sequence: TGCAGTGTCCCCGCCGGAGGGACCAAAAACATTCAGTACTTC. Translated, it gives CSVPAGGTKNIQYF.

In this sample, this clonotype turned up many times. The chain recombines TRBV7-2 with TRBJ2-1; D is ambiguous. The CDR3 is made up of 13 amino acids. V was clipped by 1 base and J by 10 bases, with 11 bases between them. Germline CDR1 SGHTA, CDR2 FQGNSA. DNA for the CDR3: TGTGCCAGCAGCTTAGAGGCGTCAGTGGAGCAGTTCTTC. Protein product: CASSLEASVEQFF.

As regards this clonotype: A clone one base away is much larger, so this may be a read error. Since no conserved phenylalanine or tryptophan closes the CDR3, a read error is the likely cause. The chain is built from TRBV19 and TRBJ1-2; D is uncertain. Trimming stripped 5 bases from V and 0 bases from J, with 7 bases between. The CDR3 length is 13 residues. CDR1 and CDR2 (germline): LNHDA, SQIVND (reference sequence). The CDR3 protein is CASSWGSNYGYTL. CDR3 nucleotides: TGTGCCAGTAGTTGGGGATCTAACTATGGCTACACCCTC.

The sample holds many counts of this clonotype. The rearrangement uses TRBV7-8 and TRBJ2-3; 9 bases fit TRBD2. Germline values: CDR1 SGHVS, CDR2 FQNEAQ. V shed 1 base and J 6 bases; nucleotides not matched to a gene: 14. The CDR3 is 18 residues long. The CDR3 DNA reads as TGTGCCAGCAGCTTAGTCCCTTCGACTAGCGGACGAAGGGATACGCAGTATTTT. Residues: CASSLVPSTSGRRDTQYF.

At least ten counts were recorded for this clonotype. The V call is TRBV7-9, the J call TRBJ1-5; D is uncertain. Germline CDR1 is SEHNR and CDR2 is FQNEAQ (reference sequence). This CDR3 has 12 amino acids. V dropped 2 bases and J dropped 5 bases, with 4 bases sitting between them. CDR3 residues: CASSLIDQPQHF. For the CDR3, the DNA is TGTGCCAGCAGCTTAATCGATCAGCCCCAGCATTTT.